This is a list of T cell receptor beta chains from one sample in a study of PD-1 blockade in classical Hodgkin lymphoma. TCRdb keeps only in-frame clones here, not all; method: immunoSEQ multiplex PCR. The table has about 28,000 clones, about four fifths seen once. The specimen was peripheral blood mononuclear cells (PBMCs), collected before the fourth cycle of nivolumab. All receptors derive from a human donor with classical Hodgkin lymphoma. CDR3s include the opening cysteine and the closing phenylalanine or tryptophan. The D gene is left open where the match is weak. Rows may omit the clone size; those that give it use once, few, many or a size class.

d_call | cdr3_length | clone_size | j_call | v_call | cdr3_nt | cdr3_aa
TRBD1 | 14 | NA | TRBJ1-2 | TRBV28 | TGTGCCAGCAGTTCCCAAACAGGGGCCGGTGGCTACACCTTC | CASSSQTGAGGYTF
NA | 16 | NA | TRBJ2-1 | TRBV7-3 | TGTGCCAGCAGCTTAAATCTCGGGCAGGGGGGCGGTGAGCAGTTCTTC | CASSLNLGQGGGEQFF
TRBD2 | 14 | NA | TRBJ2-7 | TRBV28 | TGTGCCAGCACGTCACTAGCGGGAGTTAACGAGCAGTACTTC | CASTSLAGVNEQYF
TRBD2 | 15 | few | TRBJ2-1 | TRBV10-2 | TGCGCCAGCAGTACTAGCGGGAGGGCCCTCAATGAGCAGTTCTTC | CASSTSGRALNEQFF
TRBD1 | 14 | once | TRBJ1-5 | TRBV5-1 | TGCGCCAGCAGAATTAGGGGGCTCAATCAGCCCCAGCATTTT | CASRIRGLNQPQHF
NA | 16 | NA | TRBJ1-1 | TRBV29-1 | TGCAGCGTTGAGACAAAGGGTCTCTATTTGAACACTGAAGCTTTCTTT | CSVETKGLYLNTEAFF
NA | 17 | NA | TRBJ2-7 | TRBV4-1 | TGCGCCAGCAGCCAAGGTTCCCGACAGCCGAGCTCCTACGAGCAGTACTTC | CASSQGSRQPSSYEQYF
NA | 15 | once | TRBJ2-5 | TRBV5-1 | TGCGCCAGCAGCACGGCCGGGGCGTTCCAAGAGACCCAGTACTTC | CASSTAGAFQETQYF
NA | 16 | NA | TRBJ2-1 | TRBV5-6 | TGTGCCAGCAGCCGCCTGGAGGGTCTAGCCGCGAATGAGCAGTTCTTC | CASSRLEGLAANEQFF
NA | 19 | once | TRBJ1-4 | TRBV4-1 | TGCGCCAGCAGCCAAGTCGTCCTCGCCAGTCCTGCAACTAATGAAAAACTGTTTTTT | CASSQVVLASPATNEKLFF
NA | 15 | NA | TRBJ1-3 | TRBV11-2 | TGTGCCAGCAGCGCCGAAATTTGGGCTGGAAACACCATATATTTT | CASSAEIWAGNTIYF
NA | 12 | NA | TRBJ1-2 | TRBV28 | TGTGCCAGCAGTTTTACCCGAGATGGCTACACCTTC | CASSFTRDGYTF